The 19 T cell receptor beta chains in this list originate from one sample, sequenced in a study of blood T cell repertoires in COVID-19. TCRdb's table, derived via immunoSEQ multiplex PCR, lists solely in-frame clones and lacks some. The sample lists about 52,000 clones, about 90% occurring once. Sequenced material: peripheral blood. The receptors derive from an elderly man with active or convalescent COVID-19.

This rearrangement joins TRBV25-1 to TRBJ2-2; a weak D match, TRBD1 (6 bases). V was pared by 4 bases and J by 4 bases, with 16 bases between. The CDR3 loop spans 16 amino acids. Germline assignment: CDR1 MGHDK and CDR2 SYGVNS. In nucleotides, the CDR3 is TGTGCCAGCAGTGTCGACAGGATTCTCCCCACCGGGGAGCTGTTTTTT. This gives the protein CASSVDRILPTGELFF.

This chain uses TRBV27 with TRBJ1-2, with TRBD1 identical over 9 bases. This CDR3 is 13 amino acids long. After removal of 8 bases from V and 2 bases from J, the junction contained 3 bases not matched to a gene. Germline CDR1 is MNHEY and CDR2 is SMNVEV (reference sequence). The CDR3 DNA reads TGTGCCAGCCGGACAGGGGACAACTATGGCTACACCTTC. Its translation: CASRTGDNYGYTF.

The chain recombines TRBV2 with TRBJ2-7; TRBD1 is a possible D gene (5 bases). This CDR3 spans 15 amino acids. V was clipped by 4 bases and J by 6 bases, with 19 bases between them. From germline, CDR1 is SNHLY and CDR2 FYNNEI. The CDR3 bases are TGTGCCAGCAGTGGGTCAGGGTCCCTTGGGTTCGAGCAGTACTTC. It translates to CASSGSGSLGFEQYF.

This clone was seen more than once but under ten times. The rearrangement uses TRBV5-3 and TRBJ2-7, with 7 bases lining up with TRBD1. TRBV5-3 counts as an open reading frame of uncertain function. The length of the CDR3 is 15 residues. V gave up 5 bases and J gave up 1 base; unmatched junction bases: 9. The CDR3 is CARREDRVESYEQYF. CDR3 DNA: TGTGCCAGAAGGGAAGACAGGGTCGAGTCCTACGAGCAGTACTTC.

The CDR3 here is CASSQGGLPMSDTQYF. CDR3 DNA: TGTGCCAGCAGCCAAGGGGGACTACCCATGTCAGATACGCAGTATTTT. This chain uses TRBV4-2 with TRBJ2-3; 7 nucleotides match TRBD2. After removal of 1 base from V and 4 bases from J, the junction contained 8 bases not matched to a gene. The CDR3 consists of 16 residues. The germline V gene encodes CDR1 LGHNA and CDR2 YNFKEQ.

The chain uses TRBV5-1 and TRBJ1-4; 8 positions match TRBD1. This CDR3 has 15 residues. CDR1 is SGHRS and CDR2 is YFSETQ in the germline V gene. Unmatched junction bases numbered 6, after V lost 4 bases and J lost 4 bases. The CDR3 nucleotides read TGCGCCAGCAGCCCACTACAGGGGGTTAATGAAAAACTGTTTTTT. Translating gives CASSPLQGVNEKLFF.

This clone appeared a few times. This chain uses TRBV5-1 with TRBJ1-6; TRBD1 matches 8 bases. Germline-derived CDR1 and CDR2 are SGHRS and YFSETQ. The CDR3 totals 15 residues. J gave up 7 bases and V 2 bases, and 5 bases lay outside the gene matches. The CDR3 loop is CASSFAGTGNSPLHF. The CDR3 DNA sequence: TGCGCCAGCAGCTTTGCCGGGACAGGAAATTCACCCCTCCACTTT.

This chain joins TRBV9 and TRBJ2-2; possible D gene TRBD2, 5 bases. V was shortened by 5 bases and J by 0 bases, with 11 bases between the two germline ends. The CDR3 has 15 residues. Germline V gene sequence: CDR1 SGDLS, CDR2 YYNGEE. The CDR3 spells CASRVGGSNTGELFF. CDR3 in DNA: TGTGCCAGCAGAGTTGGCGGGTCGAACACCGGGGAGCTGTTTTTT.

CDR3 DNA: TGTGCCAGCTCACCCTCGGGACAGGGAAGGGACACTGAAGCTTTCTTT. Its protein product is CASSPSGQGRDTEAFF. J is TRBJ1-1 and V is TRBV18; 9 bases are shared with TRBD1. Germline CDR1 reads KGHSH; CDR2 reads LQKENI. The CDR3 is made up of 16 amino acids. Trimming at V came to 3 bases and at J to 3 bases, leaving 8 bases not matched to a gene.

V is TRBV7-2 and J is TRBJ2-5, with TRBD2 identical over 12 bases. Per germline, CDR1 SGHTA and CDR2 FQGNSA. The V and J ends lost 1 base and 5 bases, in that order; junction bases with no gene match: 8. This CDR3 contains 17 residues. The CDR3 here is CASSLVPLAGGSETQYF. The DNA for the CDR3 is TGTGCCAGCAGCTTAGTCCCACTAGCGGGAGGTTCCGAGACCCAGTACTTC.

This chain connects TRBV5-1 to TRBJ1-1, with 7 bases lining up with TRBD1. The V gene's germline CDR1 is SGHRS and CDR2 YFSETQ. The CDR3 covers 14 residues. Trimming took 2 bases from V and 1 from J; bases not matched to a gene: 2. This CDR3 reads CASSLYRGNTEAFF. The CDR3 DNA is TGCGCCAGCAGCTTATACAGGGGGAACACTGAAGCTTTCTTT.

The chain uses TRBV2 and TRBJ1-2, with 7 nucleotides matching TRBD1. This CDR3 comprises 13 residues. The V segment lost 6 bases and the J segment 5 bases; nucleotides outside the gene matches: 6. Germline CDR1 is SNHLY and CDR2 is FYNNEI. CDR3 nucleotides: TGTGCCAGCAGCATCGGGACAGCTTATGGCTACACCTTC. Translating gives CASSIGTAYGYTF.

The chain uses TRBV7-2 and TRBJ2-6; D possibly corresponds to TRBD1 (5 bases). The V gene's germline CDR1 is SGHTA and CDR2 FQGNSA. There are 16 residues in the CDR3. Deletions cut 2 bases from V and 2 bases from J, with 10 bases between. CDR3 residues: CASSLIRATGANVLTF. The CDR3 DNA follows: TGTGCCAGCAGCTTAATCAGGGCGACTGGGGCCAACGTCCTGACTTTC.

This clone was observed a single time. The rearrangement uses TRBV30 and TRBJ2-7, with D possibly matching TRBD2 (6 bases). The CDR3 extends over 15 amino acids. The V gene lost 2 bases and the J gene lost 3 bases, with 17 bases spanning the gap. Germline V CDR1 and CDR2: GTSNPN, SVGIG (reference sequence). The CDR3 DNA sequence: TGTGCCTGGAGTAGCTTCGGGGGTTTTCGCTACGAGCAGTACTTC. Protein sequence: CAWSSFGGFRYEQYF.

The rearrangement uses TRBV11-3 and TRBJ2-7; D is possibly TRBD2 (6 bases). The germline gives CDR1 SGHNT, CDR2 YENEEA. V gave up 5 bases and J gave up 6 bases, with 17 bases separating them. CDR3 length: 14 residues. The CDR3 spells CASSPKASSGEQYF. In DNA, the CDR3 is TGTGCCAGCAGCCCAAAGGCTAGTAGCGGCGAGCAGTACTTC.

This clone was detected only once. This rearrangement joins TRBV28 to TRBJ1-2; 8 bases align to TRBD1. Germline V gene sequence: CDR1 MDHEN, CDR2 SYDVKM. The junction had 12 bases not matched to a gene; V was cut back by 7 bases and J by 8 bases. This CDR3 is 14 amino acids long. The DNA of the CDR3 is TGTGCCAGCAATATCCTAGGACAGGGAGGAGGCTACACCTTC. Translated, it gives CASNILGQGGGYTF.

The chain joins TRBV6-5 to TRBJ1-2, with 7 bases lining up with TRBD1. The CDR3 has 13 amino acids. From germline, CDR1 is MNHEY and CDR2 SVGAGI. J was trimmed by 7 bases and V by 8 bases; bases with no gene match: 10. The CDR3 DNA is TGTGCCAGCCTCCGGGACAGTGATATTGGCTACACCTTC. Amino acids: CASLRDSDIGYTF.

The V gene is TRBV11-3, the J gene TRBJ2-5, with D possibly matching TRBD2 (6 bases). Per germline, CDR1 SGHNT and CDR2 YENEEA. V lost 4 bases, J lost 10 bases, and 13 bases lay in between. The CDR3 length is 12 residues. CDR3 protein: CASSYGSNIQYF. The CDR3 bases are TGTGCCAGCAGCTACGGGAGTAATATCCAGTACTTC.

V gene TRBV19 combines with J gene TRBJ1-2; D is unclear. Germline V gene data show CDR1 as LNHDA and CDR2 as SQIVND (reference sequence). The V end was cut by 1 base, the J end by 8 bases, with 23 bases between. The CDR3 length is 17 residues. CDR3 protein: CASSIGAAVALPEGYTF. CDR3 DNA: TGTGCCAGTAGTATAGGCGCGGCCGTTGCTCTCCCTGAGGGCTACACCTTC.